This TCR beta chain was obtained from a study of siplizumab effects on memory and regulatory T cells. General study results and limits: Solely a minor proportion of alloreactive clones could be assigned to unstimulated subsets.

The data were produced by immunoSEQ multiplex PCR, yet TCRdb's version contains in-frame clones alone and is incomplete. The sample shows approximately 52,000 clones, about 97% of them seen only once. The CDR3 spans 14 residues. Trimming cost V 5 bases and J 6 bases; bases outside gene matches: 3. Germline CDR1 is MDHEN and CDR2 is SYDVKM. This clone was recorded only once. Its antigen remains unknown. The sequencing input was naive CD4+ T cells sorted from blood. V is TRBV28 and J is TRBJ2-2; 10 nucleotides align to TRBD2. This receptor was taken from a human donor in good health. The CDR3 reads CASSTGTSAGELFF. The CDR3 DNA reads TGTGCCAGCAGTACCGGGACTAGCGCCGGGGAGCTGTTTTTT. The whole variable domain, filled in from reference TRBV28 and TRBJ2-2, reads DVKVTQSSRYLVKRTGEKVFLECVQDMDHENMFWYRQDPGLGLRLIYFSYDVKMKEKGDIPEGYSVSREKKERFSLILESASTNQTSMYLCASSTGTSAGELFFGEGSRLTVL.